These T cell receptor beta chains were read from a single sample in a study of identical twins. TCRdb re-analysed the 5' RACE reads in MiXCR, keeping a single row per CDR3 protein. The table includes under 350,000 distinct CDR3 sequences, roughly 9.7% detected once. This same sample was also taken into another study, of yellow fever vaccine responses in identical twins.

The specimen sequenced was CD8+ T cells sorted from blood. The receptors here all came from a woman aged 18-30 years in good health. Both conserved end residues are trimmed from each CDR3. D genes are given only for firm matches.

J | V | D | CDR3
TRBJ2-7 | TRBV20-1 | - | SAPGGRFYEQY
TRBJ2-7 | TRBV29-1 | TRBD2 | SAIAGTTYEQY
TRBJ2-2 | TRBV19 | - | ASSSGAYRELF
TRBJ2-7 | TRBV7-9 | - | ASSSRDKVYEQY
TRBJ1-1 | TRBV4-1 | - | ASSPLDGGPLNTEAF
TRBJ2-4 | TRBV9 | TRBD2 | ASSSGGARENIQY
TRBJ2-1 | TRBV4-1 | - | ASSQVDMSSYNEQF
TRBJ2-7 | TRBV4-3 | TRBD2 | ASSQDRLAGADEQY
TRBJ2-5 | TRBV6-1 | TRBD2 | ASSTPGLAAQETQY
TRBJ2-7 | TRBV4-2 | TRBD2 | ASSQEGNAGGPFGEQY
TRBJ2-7 | TRBV7-9 | TRBD2 | ASSLVAGTRPYEQY
TRBJ2-3 | TRBV10-3 | TRBD2 | AISESLAVATDTQY
TRBJ1-1 | TRBV7-9 | TRBD1 | ASSYDRGKGEAF
TRBJ1-5 | TRBV14 | - | ASSQDTSGFSQPQH
TRBJ2-5 | TRBV7-9 | TRBD2 | ASSLALAGAETQY
TRBJ2-7 | TRBV6-2/TRBV6-3 | - | ASSYGTSLVYEQY
TRBJ2-1 | TRBV12-3/TRBV12-4 | - | ASTGGPGQF
TRBJ2-5 | TRBV5-1 | - | ASSETTLQETQY
TRBJ2-7 | TRBV20-1 | TRBD1 | SARDPPDRAYEQY
TRBJ2-1 | TRBV9 | - | ASSVAGAASYNEQF
TRBJ2-3 | TRBV12-3/TRBV12-4 | - | ASSPRDSTDTQY
TRBJ2-2 | TRBV4-2 | - | ASSQVPGELF
TRBJ1-5 | TRBV28 | - | ASSRSQGWGQPQH
TRBJ1-5 | TRBV25-1 | - | ASSDPGYNQPQH